Listed here is a single TCR beta chain. This clone appeared a few times. Its antigen is currently not known. Base qualities were left out, and no much larger clone turns up one base away. V loses 10 bases of germline sequence and J loses 0 bases, and the interval between the two ends is 12 bases. As encoded in the germline V gene, CDR1 is SNHLY while CDR2 is FYNNEI. The CDR3 starts with the cysteine, ends with the phenylalanine, and has 14 residues. The CDR3 DNA has 42 bases and is translated from base 1. TCR CDR3 regions were amplified from genomic DNA by multiplex PCR using the deep immunoSEQ assay. Extracted genomic DNA from each cell subset was distributed evenly across all wells of several immunoSEQ 96-well plates, and each plate was treated as a replicate. For sorted subsets, about 200 ng genomic DNA, equal to approximately 30,000 T cell genomes, was loaded into each replicate PCR. The purified libraries were quantified using a Qubit 3.0 fluorometer, sized with a Bioanalyzer 2100, and then quantified again using the KAPA Library Quantification kit. Every immunoSEQ 96-well plate was sequenced on a dedicated single-read 150-cycle Illumina NextSeq 550 flow cell. The published analysis was carried out like this. Because only junctional sequences without quality scores were contained in the immunoSEQ output, filtering matching that applied to full-length reads could not be performed. Sequences were annotated with PyIR, a Python wrapper for IgBLAST v1.9, and V/J genes and CDR3 were assigned using IMGT germline references. Reads were removed for weak V/J assignments (E-value above 1e-6), missing CDR3, stop codons, out-of-frame junctions, or ambiguous translated residues. V3J clonotypes were defined by identical inferred V gene, J gene, and CDR3 amino acid sequence. Percentage overlap between repertoires was calculated by dividing the number of shared unique clonotypes by the size of the smaller repertoire. Richness of each repertoire was evaluated using RTK rarefaction, the Chao1 estimator, and Recon v2.1 estimates of unobserved clonotypes. OLGA was used to compute generation probabilities for all TCRbeta clonotypes that the gDNA method yielded from a handful of donors. TCRdb took this table from immuneACCESS and kept in-frame rearrangements with V and J called. Such tables lack part of the clones; where checked against another copy, unresolved V genes explain under half of the gap, and the rest is unexplained. V and J calls and clone size are those listed in that table; D and trimming were worked out from the DNA. The sample data list some 2,400,000 clones, and 90% to 96% of these were observed just once. About 0.13% of the sample is taken by the ten largest.

The record originates from a study of shared clonotypes between healthy human individuals (TCRdb year 2020). In the study overall: The cohort included a few men and two women between 18 and 49 years of age. Per donor, leukapheresis produced somewhere between about 0.9 and 9 billion PBMCs. For each donor, CD4 naive and CD4 memory were each given three plates, CD8 naive was given two plates, and CD8 memory was given one plate. To estimate repertoire size and how much clonotypes are shared between individuals, the study performed deep sequencing of blood TCR repertoires from a handful of healthy adults. To increase sequencing depth and limit assay-specific biases, TCR repertoire library preparation and sequencing were carried out by different laboratories using diverse techniques.

Donors were healthy HIV-negative adults with no recently reported acute infections or vaccinations. Only Caucasian adults living in Nashville, Tennessee, USA were represented among the donors. CD4+ T cells were enriched by magnetic negative selection; naive cells were then positively selected on CD45RA, and the negative fraction formed the memory subset. Blood was collected by leukapheresis, and PBMCs were isolated by Ficoll-Histopaque density gradient centrifugation and then cryopreserved in liquid nitrogen vapor phase. Analytical flow cytometry was used to check the purity and quantity of each magnetically sorted T cell population. Each sorted fraction had its genomic DNA isolated and then quantified by UV absorbance on a Nanodrop 2000c. The full study reports these points: Sampling was restricted to blood, and TCR repertoires in tissue are likely to differ from TCR repertoires in blood. Estimated clonotype richness was generally larger for naive than for memory subsets. Incomplete sequencing was indicated by rarefaction of sorted-subset datasets, despite the large sequencing depth. About 4.5% of naive CD4, 3.5% of naive CD8, approximately 2% of memory CD4, and over 0.35% of memory CD8 clonotypes were shared across four donors. Pairwise subsampling indicated that sequencing depth was expected to affect the degree of clonotype sharing among donors. Compared with non-shared clonotypes, clonotypes shared by all four sorted-subset donors had higher generation probabilities. Because the study included only a small number of donors, the genetic and exposure-history diversity represented was limited.

The sequenced sample consisted of naive CD4+ T cells sorted from blood. Read against the paper, the sample's cell subset or site label means: CD45RA+ positively selected. Rearrangement joined TRBV2 to TRBJ1-4, with no confidently assigned D gene. The receptor was derived from a man aged 18-30 years in good health. Here the CDR3 is given as CATRPGTTNEKLFF. The base sequence is TGTGCCACCCGCCCGGGGACAACTAATGAAAAACTGTTTTTT.